This TCR beta chain was observed in a study of T cells in Graves' hyperthyroidism and ophthalmopathy. This clonotype was seen a single time. RNA transcripts provided the source from which TCR beta CDR3 regions were amplified. Researchers ran a first-round RT-PCR on the TCR CDR3 using the HTBI primer set. TCRdb analysed the multiplex PCR reads with MiXCR anew, one entry per CDR3 protein. The top ten clones hold around 13% of a sample with 500,000 to 800,000 distinct CDR3 sequences, more than 14% of them seen once. V was clipped by 1 base and J by 4 bases; unmatched bases: 6. This CDR3 has 18 residues. Germline V gene lookup returns CDR1 KGHSH and CDR2 LQKENI.

Sequenced input: blood. The TCR sequence derives from a woman aged 50 to 65 with Graves' ophthalmopathy. The genes are TRBV18 and TRBJ2-6; TRBD1 matches 11 bases. CDR3 coding DNA: TGTGCCAGCTCACCACTAGGACAGGGGGCGTTAGGGGCCAACGTCCTGACTTTC. Translated, it gives CASSPLGQGALGANVLTF.